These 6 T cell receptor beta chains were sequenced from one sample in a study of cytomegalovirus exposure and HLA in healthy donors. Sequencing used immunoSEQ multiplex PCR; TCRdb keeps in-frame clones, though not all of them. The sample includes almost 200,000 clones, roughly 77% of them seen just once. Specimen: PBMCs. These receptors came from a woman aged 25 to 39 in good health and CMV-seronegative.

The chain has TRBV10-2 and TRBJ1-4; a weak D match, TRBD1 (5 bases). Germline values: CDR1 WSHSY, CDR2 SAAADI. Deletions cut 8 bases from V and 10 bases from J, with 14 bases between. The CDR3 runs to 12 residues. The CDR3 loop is CASSGAGGKLFF. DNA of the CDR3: TGCGCCAGCTCGGGAGCGGGGGGAAAACTGTTTTTT.

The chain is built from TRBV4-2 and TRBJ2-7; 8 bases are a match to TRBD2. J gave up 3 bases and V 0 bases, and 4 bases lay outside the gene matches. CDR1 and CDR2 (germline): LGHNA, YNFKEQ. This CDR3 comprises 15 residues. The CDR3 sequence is CASSQETSGYYEQYF. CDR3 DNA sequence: TGTGCCAGCAGCCAAGAAACTAGCGGCTACTACGAGCAGTACTTC.

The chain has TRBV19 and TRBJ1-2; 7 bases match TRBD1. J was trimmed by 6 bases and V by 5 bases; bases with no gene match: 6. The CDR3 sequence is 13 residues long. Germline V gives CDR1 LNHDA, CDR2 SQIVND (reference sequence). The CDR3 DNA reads TGTGCCAGTAGTCATACAGGGGATCATGGCTACACCTTC. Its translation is CASSHTGDHGYTF.

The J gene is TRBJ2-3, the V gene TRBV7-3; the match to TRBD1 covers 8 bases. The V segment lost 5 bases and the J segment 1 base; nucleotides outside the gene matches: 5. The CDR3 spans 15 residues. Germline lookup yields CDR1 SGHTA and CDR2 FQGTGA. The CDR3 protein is CASSPGTGRTDTQYF. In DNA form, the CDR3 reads TGTGCCAGCAGCCCCGGGACAGGCCGCACAGATACGCAGTATTTT.

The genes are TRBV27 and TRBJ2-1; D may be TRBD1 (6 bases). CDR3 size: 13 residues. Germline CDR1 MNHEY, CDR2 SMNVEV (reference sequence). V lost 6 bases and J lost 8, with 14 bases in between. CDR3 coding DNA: TGTGCCAGCAGGGTAACAGGGCGGTATGAGCAGTTCTTC. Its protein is CASRVTGRYEQFF.

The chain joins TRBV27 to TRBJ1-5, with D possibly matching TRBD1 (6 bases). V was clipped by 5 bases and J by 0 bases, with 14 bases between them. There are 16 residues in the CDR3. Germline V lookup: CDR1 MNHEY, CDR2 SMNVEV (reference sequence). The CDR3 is CASSPWTADSNQPQHF. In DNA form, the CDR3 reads TGTGCCAGCAGTCCCTGGACAGCTGATAGCAATCAGCCCCAGCATTTT.